This T cell receptor (beta chain) came from a study of cytomegalovirus exposure and HLA in healthy donors listed by TCRdb under 2017. Background for the entire study: In an earlier analysis of several hundred of the donors, approximately 300 Gb of sequence data and 120 million or so unique TCR beta sequences from roughly 180 million T cells were reported. An early release covering approximately 600 HLA-typed donors comprised around 300 gigabases of sequencing data and roughly 86 million unique TCR sequences. Among the roughly 370 genotyped donors, 81% belonged to the genetic ancestry cluster associated with self-reported Caucasian donors. The aim of the study was to test whether cataloging public T cell receptors could identify signatures of past pathogen exposure. The study used immunosequencing to profile the T cell repertoires of approximately 640 subjects and linked those repertoires to cytomegalovirus serostatus. Along with the roughly 610-subject first cohort, a separate validation cohort of roughly 110 different subjects was used. The study combined high-throughput TCR immunosequencing, statistical association of individual TCRs with disease status, and machine learning to predict cytomegalovirus infection status. A later analysis re-examined previously published TCR beta repertoires from 600 to 700 donors and added high-resolution HLA genotyping to investigate patterns of TCR occurrence. Rather than using new phenotypic data, the later analysis identified candidate immune exposures from TCR beta sequences and from how often those sequences occurred across donors. An earlier analysis of fewer than 700 of the donors applied high-throughput TCR beta sequencing to assess whether each TCR beta V gene segment acted as functional or pseudogenic. Alongside the repertoire data, information on donor age, sex, ethnicity and CMV serostatus was compiled. A later genetic analysis took genome-wide SNP genotypes for about 55% of the 666 donors and used that subset as a discovery cohort. All discovery cohort repertoires had been generated on a single sequencing platform. Class I and class II HLA loci were covered by the typing at four-digit resolution. The number of typed donors differed by locus: roughly 620-640 for A, B, C, DRB1 and DQB1; 500 to 550 for DQA1; 606 for DPA1; and around 470 for DPB1. Because of strong linkage in the cohort, five DR-DQ haplotypes were treated as single units for association and clustering. Among about 400 genotyped donors of the cohort, an average of about 240,000 unique TCR beta nucleotide sequences was sequenced per donor, of which 15% to 20% were non-productive.

In total, just over 650 healthy bone marrow donors made up the cohort. At the time of sampling, all cohort members were nominally healthy, though unrecorded immune exposures were likely present. The donor was CMV seronegative and belonged to the group of 380 or so seronegative cohort members. Each donor provided a peripheral blood sample, and peripheral blood mononuclear cells were used for TCR beta sequencing. The Qiagen DNeasy Blood Extraction Kit was used to extract genomic DNA from the blood cell samples. As to this clone: Its antigen is still unknown. Base qualities were left out, and no much larger clone turns up one base away.

V is shortened by 5 bases, J by 3 bases, and the region joining them spans 17 bases. CDR1 SGHTA and CDR2 FQGNSA were looked up in the germline V gene. The CDR3 runs 15 residues from the cysteine to the phenylalanine. This entry keeps only the CDR3 DNA: 45 bases, framed from base 1. Receptors were amplified or captured by the immunoSEQ multiplex PCR assay. For the multiplex PCR, a mixture combining 60 forward primers for TCR Vbeta segments and 13 reverse primers for TCR Jbeta segments was used. The CDR3 region of rearranged TCR beta genes was amplified from genomic DNA with a multiplex PCR assay. On the Illumina HiSeq System, the amplified TCR beta libraries were sequenced as 87-base-pair reads. The published analysis was carried out like this. A later analysis counted some 74 million unique TCR beta chains across the roughly 700 repertoires, and roughly 10 million of these chains were shared by at least two donors. Raw reads were error-corrected and collapsed into unique sequences by a nearest-neighbor algorithm in which closely related sequences were merged to remove PCR and sequencing errors. To assign V, D and J gene segments, CDR3 sequences were aligned to IMGT reference sequences. For a sequence to be retained, a match of at least six nucleotides to both a V gene segment and a J gene segment was required. A rearrangement counted as productive if the CDR3 had no stop codons and remained in frame with V and J, and every other rearrangement counted as non-productive. CDR3 was defined by IMGT convention, running from the second conserved V-encoded cysteine to the conserved J-encoded phenylalanine. The earlier analysis of about 590 of the donors excluded sequences that lacked an unambiguous match to a single V gene segment. An earlier analysis of some 500 of the donors classified V segments as functional when productive rearrangements were above 56.7% and as segregating when the standard deviation between donors was above 5%. A statistical classification framework was developed to diagnose cytomegalovirus status using the catalog of TCR beta chain sequences. V and J gene assignment, in a later analysis, came from comparing TCR nucleotide sequences with IMGT/GENE-DB human TR gene sequences. Using the TCRdist pipeline, a later analysis assigned CDR3 sequences along with most-parsimonious VDJ recombination scenarios. In a later analysis, every TCR beta chain was defined by the combination of its CDR3 amino acid sequence and its V-gene family, and reads without a unique V-gene family were dropped. In a later analysis, around 600 highly shared, low-generation-probability nucleotide sequences were removed to address suspected cross-contamination and a sequencing artifact. A later analysis calculated a clonal expansion index for each public chain from normalized within-repertoire ranks of inferred template counts. Generation probabilities in a later analysis came from a VDJ recombination model fitted to out-of-frame rearrangements, and those results were checked against IGoR. A later analysis scored TCR-TCR, TCR-HLA and TCR-CMV co-occurrence with hypergeometric tests, applying a repertoire-size bias correction to TCR pairs. False discovery rates were estimated in a later analysis by permuting HLA or CMV assignments 20 times. In a later analysis, co-occurring TCRs were grouped using DBSCAN, with TCRdist sequence similarity added in when clustering inside HLA-allele-positive subsets. Repertoires with fewer than 30,000 or more than 120,000 public chains, plus five repertoires with anomalous nucleotide sharing, were excluded from co-occurrence clustering. The immuneACCESS repertoire file appears here via TCRdb, limited to in-frame rearrangements. These files lack a portion of the clones; in checked studies, under half of the deficit traces to unresolved V genes, and the cause of the others is not known. V and J calls and clone size are copied from that table; D and trimming were computed from the DNA. This sample has over 150,000 clones in its table, and 81% of those were observed once. The ten largest clones add up to around 13% of the sample.

What the authors observed across the whole study: Correlated functional status among segregating V segments might reflect linkage disequilibrium, but an unknown experimental factor could not be ruled out. In vitro tests confirmed that a few of the cytomegalovirus-associated TCR beta chains recognize cytomegalovirus antigens. Assigning TCR associations to individual alleles was difficult when HLA alleles, especially DR and DQ, strongly co-occurred. In a later analysis, most CMV-associated TCR beta chains were found to appear HLA-restricted, with HLA associations seemingly driven largely by CMV exposure. V-gene and J-gene trimming of TCR beta chains was associated with a missense DCLRE1C variant in a later genetic analysis, and the association was replicated in an independent cohort. In an earlier analysis of 587 of the donors, most TCR beta V segments were observed in productive rearrangements about 90% or about 30% of the time, broadly matching IMGT annotations. In a later analysis, TCR association rates were found to vary across HLA loci, with the most associated TCRs seen for DRB1 alleles and the fewest for HLA-C alleles. The study gave a list of about 160 TCR beta chains associated with cytomegalovirus. In a later analysis, several top co-occurrence clusters were reported to appear linked to parvovirus B19, influenza, CMV and Epstein-Barr virus. The only immune exposure information available for the cohort was CMV serostatus. A further reported finding was that TCR beta sequences accurately predicted the HLA-A and HLA-B alleles for most subjects in the first cohort. Most TCR sequences were seen in very few donors, while some public TCRs were found in many individuals. The authors suggested that the approach could potentially be extended to other disease states and immunological phenotypes. A cluster of highly shared sequence variants was judged likely to be a technical artifact of the sequencing pipeline. Roughly uniform sequencing depth across donors was assumed in presence/absence analyses, although this assumption may not hold. The classifier was reported to diagnose cytomegalovirus status with high specificity and sensitivity in both the original and validation cohorts. The 87-base-pair reads could not distinguish some IMGT-functional V segments, including TRBV6-2 and TRBV6-3, so those segments were excluded. According to a later genetic analysis, donors in an Asian-associated ancestry cluster had fewer N-insertions in productive TCRs than the approximately 700-donor mean. A later analysis associated 16,951 TCR beta sequences with specific HLA alleles at a false discovery rate of 0.05. A later analysis found that HLA-associated TCR beta chains were more clonally expanded and had lower generation probabilities than equally common non-associated chains. Only TCR beta chains were sequenced in this cohort, and the absence of alpha or paired-chain data limited detectable features. Because counts were too low, about 18 rarely observed V segments, including chromosome 9 orphons, were excluded from the earlier analysis of some 540 of the donors. Because some donors lacked HLA typing at each locus, the association tests relied only on the typed subset.

The source of this sequence is a woman aged 45-60 years in good health and CMV-seronegative. The rearrangement joined TRBV7-2 to TRBJ2-7; there is no confident call for the D gene. Sequencing input: PBMCs. The CDR3 protein sequence reads: CASSAPGPMSYEQYF. The sequenced DNA: TGTGCCAGCAGCGCCCCGGGTCCCATGAGCTACGAGCAGTACTTC.